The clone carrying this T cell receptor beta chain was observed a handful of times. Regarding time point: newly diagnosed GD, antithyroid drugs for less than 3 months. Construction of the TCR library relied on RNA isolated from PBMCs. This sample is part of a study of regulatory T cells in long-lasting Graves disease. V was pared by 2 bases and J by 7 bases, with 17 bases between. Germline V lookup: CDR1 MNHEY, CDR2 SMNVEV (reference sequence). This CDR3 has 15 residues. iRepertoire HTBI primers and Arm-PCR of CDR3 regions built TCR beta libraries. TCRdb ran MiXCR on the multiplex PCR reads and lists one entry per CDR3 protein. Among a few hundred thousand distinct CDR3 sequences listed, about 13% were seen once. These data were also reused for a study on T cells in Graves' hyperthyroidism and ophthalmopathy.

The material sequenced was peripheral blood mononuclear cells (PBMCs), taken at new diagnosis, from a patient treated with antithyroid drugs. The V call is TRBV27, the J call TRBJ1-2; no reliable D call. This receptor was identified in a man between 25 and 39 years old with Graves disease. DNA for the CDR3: TGTGCCAGCAGTTTAACCCCCTCCACGGGGTTTGGCTACACCTTC. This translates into CASSLTPSTGFGYTF.